This TCR beta chain was captured by sequencing in a study of blood T cells in healthy people across ages. At the level of the study: Roughly one uniquely barcoded beta molecule per two T cells was captured.

There are a few counts of this clonotype. It was with a sample-barcoded 5' primer and a J-beta primer mix that a second PCR of roughly 6 to 12 cycles was run. Individual samples furnished no less than 2.5 million CDR3-containing paired-end reads apiece. TCRdb analysed the 5' RACE reads with MiXCR anew, one entry per CDR3 protein. The table lists about a million distinct CDR3 sequences, roughly 51% of them singletons. The CDR3 is 15 amino acids. The germline V gene has CDR1 MNHEY and CDR2 SVGAGI. The V gene end was trimmed by 5 bases and the J gene end by 4 bases; junction bases not matched to a gene: 9. The donors, healthy Caucasians from Russia, were aged about 6 to 95. Each of the donors had about 9.9 milliliters of peripheral blood drawn into EDTA-treated Vacutainer tubes.

The rearrangement joins TRBV6-5 to TRBJ2-7; TRBD1 agrees at 9 bases. The origin of this receptor is a woman aged 55-70 years in good health. Material: blood. CDR3 sequence (DNA): TGTGCCAGCAGTGCTGCCGGGACAGGGACGTACGAGCAGTACTTC. Amino acids: CASSAAGTGTYEQYF.